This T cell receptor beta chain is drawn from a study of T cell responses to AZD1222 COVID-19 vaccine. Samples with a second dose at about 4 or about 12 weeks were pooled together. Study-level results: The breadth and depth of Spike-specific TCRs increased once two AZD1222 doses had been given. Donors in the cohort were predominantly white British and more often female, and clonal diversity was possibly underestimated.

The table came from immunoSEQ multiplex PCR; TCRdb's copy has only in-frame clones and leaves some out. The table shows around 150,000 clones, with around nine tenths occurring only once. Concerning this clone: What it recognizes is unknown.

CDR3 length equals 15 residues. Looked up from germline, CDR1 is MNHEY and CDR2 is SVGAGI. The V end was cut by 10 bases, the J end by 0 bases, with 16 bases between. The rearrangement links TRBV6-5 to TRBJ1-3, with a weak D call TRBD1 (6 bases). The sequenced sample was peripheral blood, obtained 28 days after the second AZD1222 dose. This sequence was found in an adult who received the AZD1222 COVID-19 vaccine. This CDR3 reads CATTPSTGSGNTIYF. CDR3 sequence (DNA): TGTGCCACCACCCCTTCGACAGGCTCTGGAAACACCATATATTTT.